One and the same sample provided the 21 T cell receptor beta chains below, sequenced in a study of graft-versus-host responses after intestinal transplantation (TCRdb year 2021). The method behind the library was the immunoSEQ multiplex PCR assay. Imported from immuneACCESS, the table was reduced by TCRdb to in-frame sequences with V and J called. These copies leave out some clones; in studies compared against another copy, an unresolved V gene accounts for under half, and the cause of the remainder is not known. The sample table holds around 23,000 clones, of which around 94% were seen once. The ten largest account for nearly 0.85% of the sample. The sample consisted of PBMCs, taken approximately 32 days after intestinal transplant. The origin of the receptors is a human patient who received an intestinal transplant, so some T cells may come from the graft donor.

The rearrangement uses TRBV7-2 and TRBJ2-4, with D uncertain. In germline, CDR1 is SGHTA, CDR2 FQGNSA. This CDR3 region has 13 residues. V was shortened by 5 bases and J by 7 bases, with 12 bases between the two germline ends. The CDR3 spells CASSLKRDNIQYF. The DNA for the CDR3 is TGTGCCAGCAGCCTTAAAAGGGATAACATTCAGTACTTC.

J is TRBJ2-3 and V is TRBV5-1; D is possibly TRBD2 (6 bases). Germline CDR1 SGHRS, CDR2 YFSETQ. The V gene lost 3 bases and the J gene lost 0 bases, with 11 bases spanning the gap. This CDR3 region has 15 residues. CDR3 in DNA: TGCGCCAGCAGCTCCGGGACTCCTAGCACAGATACGCAGTATTTT. Translated: CASSSGTPSTDTQYF. The full variable domain, in which reference TRBV5-1 and TRBJ2-3 provide the parts outside the CDR3, is KAGVTQTPRYLIKTRGQQVTLSCSPISGHRSVSWYQQTPGQGLQFLFEYFSETQRNKGNFPGRFSGRQFSNSRSEMNVSTLELGDSALYLCASSSGTPSTDTQYFGPGTRLTVL.

The chain recombines TRBV5-1 with TRBJ1-1; D gene ambiguous. CDR1 and CDR2 from the germline V gene are SGHRS and YFSETQ. CDR3 size: 13 residues. V was clipped by 1 base and J by 1 base, with 5 bases between them. This chain's CDR3 is CASSLRQNTEAFF. CDR3 DNA sequence: TGCGCCAGCAGCTTGAGACAGAACACTGAAGCTTTCTTT.

The chain has TRBV7-9 and TRBJ2-3; D could derive from TRBD1 or TRBD2 (6 bases each). The germline V and J ends were trimmed by 6 bases and 5 bases, with 12 bases remaining between them. The germline V gene encodes CDR1 SEHNR and CDR2 FQNEAQ (reference sequence). CDR3 length: 13 residues. This CDR3 is CASRPGGGDTQYF. CDR3 nucleotide sequence: TGTGCCAGCAGACCAGGAGGGGGAGATACGCAGTATTTT.

The chain employs TRBV15 and TRBJ2-1, with TRBD2 identical over 11 bases. V gave up 4 bases and J gave up 12 bases; unmatched junction bases: 5. The CDR3 covers 13 residues. Germline V gene data show CDR1 as LNHNV and CDR2 as YYDKDF (reference sequence). This CDR3 reads CATSITSGSGQFF. CDR3 coding DNA: TGTGCCACCAGCATAACTAGCGGGAGTGGGCAGTTCTTC.

The rearrangement joins TRBV9 to TRBJ2-2; D is uncertain. The CDR3 runs 15 residues. Germline V gene lookup returns CDR1 SGDLS and CDR2 YYNGEE. The V end was cut by 0 bases, the J end by 2 bases, with 8 bases between. CDR3 nucleotide sequence: TGTGCCAGCAGCGTAGAGGTCAGAAACACCGGGGAGCTGTTTTTT. This sequence encodes CASSVEVRNTGELFF.

This clone was seen a single time. V and J are TRBV28 and TRBJ2-6; D tentatively reads TRBD1 or TRBD2 (5 bases each). CDR3 length: 17 residues. Per the germline V gene, CDR1 is MDHEN and CDR2 is SYDVKM. Trimming took 8 bases from V and 4 from J, leaving 21 bases between them. CDR3 in amino acids: CASAMGDLKSGANVLTF. The CDR3 DNA is TGTGCCAGCGCGATGGGGGATTTGAAGTCCGGGGCCAACGTCCTGACTTTC.

This rearrangement joins TRBV6-5 to TRBJ2-5, with D possibly being TRBD2 (6 bases). Trimming shortened V by 6 bases and J by 3 bases, and 11 bases separated the two germline ends. CDR3 length equals 13 residues. Germline CDR1 is MNHEY and CDR2 is SVGAGI. The CDR3 DNA reads as TGTGCCAGCAGGTTCGGGGGAGAAGAGACCCAGTACTTC. Amino acid sequence: CASRFGGEETQYF.

The chain joins TRBV2 to TRBJ2-7; 9 bases line up with TRBD1. Germline-derived CDR1 and CDR2 are SNHLY and FYNNEI. Trimming removed 5 bases from V and 3 bases from J; junction bases left unmatched: 8. The CDR3 is 15 amino acids. CDR3 DNA: TGTGCCAGCAGTATTACCGGGACAGGGTTCTACGAGCAGTACTTC. This translates into CASSITGTGFYEQYF.

V usage is TRBV7-9 and J usage is TRBJ2-7; D call uncertain. This CDR3 is 14 amino acids long. Trimming left V 0 bases short and J 3 bases short, with 9 bases between. Germline V CDR1 and CDR2: SEHNR, FQNEAQ (reference sequence). The CDR3 here is CASSLAPSHYEQYF. The CDR3 nucleotides are TGTGCCAGCAGCTTAGCGCCTTCCCACTACGAGCAGTACTTC.

This chain links TRBV5-6 with TRBJ2-5, with 8 nucleotides matching TRBD1. Germline CDR1 and CDR2: SGHDT and YYEEEE. V was clipped by 0 bases and J by 3 bases; unmatched bases: 13. The CDR3 extends over 18 amino acids. The CDR3 coding sequence is TGTGCCAGCAGCTTGGAGGACGGTGACAGGGGAAAGGAAGAGACCCAGTACTTC. Residues: CASSLEDGDRGKEETQYF.

The rearrangement joins TRBV28 to TRBJ2-7; 10 bases are shared with TRBD2. J lost 0 bases, V lost 2 bases, and 4 bases had no gene match. CDR1 is MDHEN and CDR2 is SYDVKM in the germline V gene. There are 16 residues in the CDR3. The CDR3 nucleotides read TGTGCCAGCAGTTTACGAGCGGGAGGGCTCTCCTACGAGCAGTACTTC. This translates into CASSLRAGGLSYEQYF.

The chain employs TRBV25-1 and TRBJ2-3; D is ambiguous. Trimming removed 2 bases from V and 5 bases from J, with 8 bases in between. The germline gives CDR1 MGHDK, CDR2 SYGVNS. This CDR3 region has 13 residues. Written as DNA, the CDR3 is TGTGCCAGCAGTGAAACCGTCTTAGATACGCAGTATTTT. It codes for CASSETVLDTQYF.

The chain links TRBV28 to TRBJ1-1; unclear D gene. This CDR3 is built from 14 residues. Trimming took 2 bases from V and 1 from J, leaving 8 bases between them. CDR1 is MDHEN and CDR2 is SYDVKM in the germline V gene. The CDR3 reads CASSLNYGNTEAFF. The CDR3 DNA reads TGTGCCAGCAGTTTAAATTATGGGAACACTGAAGCTTTCTTT.

The chain has TRBV6-4 and TRBJ2-3; D unclear. From germline, CDR1 is MRHNA and CDR2 SNTAGT. The CDR3 runs to 12 residues. V was trimmed by 2 bases and J by 1 base, leaving 1 base between them. The CDR3 protein is CASSDGTDTQYF. The CDR3 DNA sequence: TGTGCCAGCAGTGACGGCACAGATACGCAGTATTTT.

This chain connects TRBV19 to TRBJ2-1; D is perhaps TRBD1 (5 bases). The CDR3 spans 13 residues. Trimming shortened V by 3 bases and J by 5 bases, and 8 bases separated the two germline ends. The germline gives CDR1 LNHDA, CDR2 SQIVND (reference sequence). This CDR3 reads CASSISTDNEQFF. In DNA, the CDR3 is TGTGCCAGTAGTATCTCGACAGACAATGAGCAGTTCTTC.

This chain links TRBV2 with TRBJ2-7; D perhaps matches TRBD2 (5 bases). This CDR3 comprises 12 residues. V dropped 11 bases and J dropped 2 bases, with 13 bases sitting between them. The germline gives CDR1 SNHLY, CDR2 FYNNEI. CDR3 nucleotides: TGTGCCGGCCGAGGGCCTGCCTACGAGCAGTACTTC. As protein: CAGRGPAYEQYF. Full variable domain (remainder filled in from reference TRBV2 and TRBJ2-7): EPEVTQTPSHQVTQMGQEVILRCVPISNHLYFYWYRQILGQKVEFLVSFYNNEISEKSEIFDDQFSVERPDGSNFTLKIRSTKLEDSAMYFCAGRGPAYEQYFGPGTRLTVT.

V usage is TRBV7-2 and J usage is TRBJ2-7, with 7 bases lining up with TRBD2. The CDR3 consists of 16 residues. Germline V gives CDR1 SGHTA, CDR2 FQGNSA. V trimming: 6 bases; J trimming: 3 bases; junction bases outside the gene matches: 14. CDR3 residues: CASRGSGAGAGYEQYF. CDR3 nucleotide sequence: TGTGCCAGCAGGGGAAGTGGGGCGGGAGCGGGCTACGAGCAGTACTTC.

The rearrangement links TRBV2 to TRBJ1-3, with D unresolved. Germline V gives CDR1 SNHLY, CDR2 FYNNEI. The CDR3 has 16 residues. The V end lost 5 bases, the J end lost 0 bases, and 14 bases lay between the germline ends. CDR3 nucleotides: TGTGCCAGCAGTCTAGGTTCCTCCCTCTCTGGAAACACCATATATTTT. It specifies CASSLGSSLSGNTIYF.

The V gene is TRBV6-5, the J gene TRBJ2-3; D not certain. There are 13 residues in the CDR3. The germline V and J ends were trimmed by 6 bases and 4 bases, with 11 bases remaining between them. CDR1 is MNHEY and CDR2 is SVGAGI in the germline V gene. The chain's CDR3 is CASSRTQADTQYF. The CDR3 coding sequence is TGTGCCAGCAGCCGGACCCAAGCAGATACGCAGTATTTT.

This chain connects TRBV9 to TRBJ1-2; the D is unclear. CDR1 is SGDLS, CDR2 YYNGEE, per germline. This CDR3 has 14 residues. V was cut by 0 bases and J by 5 bases, with 11 bases left in between. The CDR3 DNA reads as TGTGCCAGCAGCGTAGGGGGTGGCGGTTATGGCTACACCTTC. Protein: CASSVGGGGYGYTF. Looking up the rest from reference TRBV9 and TRBJ1-2 gives the full variable domain: DSGVTQTPKHLITATGQRVTLRCSPRSGDLSVYWYQQSLDQGLQFLIQYYNGEERAKGNILERFSAQQFPDLHSELNLSSLELGDSALYFCASSVGGGGYGYTFGSGTRLTVV.